One and the same sample provided the 5 T cell receptor beta chains below, sequenced in a study of T cell repertoires in cytomegalovirus infection. Their antigens remain unidentified. TCRdb fed the reads into MiXCR, producing one record per CDR3 protein. The data hold a few hundred thousand distinct CDR3 sequences, with roughly 42% observed a single time. The sample was cultured PBMCs, taken from culture after CMV antigen stimulation. Receptor source: a human donor in good health (CMV status not recorded). Some clones in this sample may be carry-over from other donors' samples.

V gene TRBV7-3 combines with J gene TRBJ2-1; D might be TRBD1 (5 bases). This CDR3 contains 13 residues. The V gene lost 5 bases and the J gene lost 7 bases, with 12 bases spanning the gap. Germline CDR1 reads SGHTA; CDR2 reads FQGTGA. The CDR3 sequence: CASSPKGWNEQFF. CDR3 DNA: TGTGCCAGCAGCCCGAAGGGGTGGAATGAGCAGTTCTTC. Based on the CDR3 plus reference TRBV7-3 and TRBJ2-1, the full variable domain is GAGVSQTPSNKVTEKGKYVELRCDPISGHTALYWYRQSLGQGPEFLIYFQGTGAADDSGLPNDRFFAVRPEGSVSTLKIQRTERGDSAVYLCASSPKGWNEQFFGPGTRLTVL.

V usage is TRBV7-2 and J usage is TRBJ1-2, with D possibly TRBD1 on 6 matching bases. V dropped 1 base and J dropped 3 bases, with 9 bases sitting between them. This CDR3 region has 14 residues. Germline V lookup: CDR1 SGHTA, CDR2 FQGNSA. CDR3 nucleotides: TGTGCCAGCAGCTTAGTCCCAGGGGACTATGGCTACACCTTC. The encoded protein is CASSLVPGDYGYTF. Filled out from reference TRBV7-2 and TRBJ1-2, the complete variable domain reads GAGVSQSPSNKVTEKGKDVELRCDPISGHTALYWYRQSLGQGLEFLIYFQGNSAPDKSGLPSDRFSAERTGGSVSTLTIQRTQQEDSAVYLCASSLVPGDYGYTFGSGTRLTVV.

The chain uses TRBV19 and TRBJ2-1, with D possibly being TRBD2 (6 bases). This CDR3 has 13 residues. Deletions cut 5 bases from V and 8 bases from J, with 13 bases between. Looked up from germline, CDR1 is LNHDA and CDR2 is SQIVND (reference sequence). The CDR3 DNA reads TGTGCCAGTAGTCTGTACGGGGGAGATGAGCAGTTCTTC. Residues: CASSLYGGDEQFF.

The CDR3 sequence: CASSLAVGSGGYNEQFF. CDR3 sequence (DNA): TGTGCCAGCAGCTTAGCGGTTGGGAGCGGGGGGTACAATGAGCAGTTCTTC. The chain uses TRBV11-2 and TRBJ2-1; 9 bases are shared with TRBD2. The CDR3 is made up of 17 amino acids. Germline CDR1 SGHAT, CDR2 FQNNGV. Unmatched junction bases numbered 8, after V lost 1 base and J lost 4 bases.

This clonotype was seen a few times. CDR3 sequence reads: CASSYPRLIDTQYF. CDR3 nucleotides: TGTGCCAGCAGTTATCCCCGACTTATAGATACGCAGTATTTT. V gene TRBV6-2 or TRBV6-3 combines with J gene TRBJ2-3; D call uncertain. CDR1 and CDR2 from the germline V gene are MNHEY and SVGEGT. The CDR3 consists of 14 residues. V dropped 3 bases and J dropped 5 bases, with 12 bases sitting between them.